These 30 T cell receptor beta chains came from one sample sequenced in a study of CD8+CD57+ T cells in acquired aplastic anemia. In patients chosen for sequencing, flow cytometry had shown CD8+CD57+ cell expansion. Researchers used genomic DNA as the template to profile TCR beta VDJ and CDR3. TCRdb reanalysed the reads using MiXCR and keeps one entry per CDR3 protein. The sample consists of 150,000 to 200,000 distinct CDR3 sequences, around 48% of them appearing once. Sequencing input: sorted CD4+, CD8+, or CD8+CD57+ T cells (not recorded which) from PBMCs. The receptors were sampled from a human donor with aplastic anemia.

The rearrangement uses TRBV7-4 and TRBJ2-1; either TRBD1 or TRBD2 may supply D (5 bases each). The V end lost 4 bases, the J end lost 2 bases, and 15 bases lay between the germline ends. Germline CDR1 and CDR2: SGHVT and SQSDAQ. The CDR3 sequence is 16 residues long. The CDR3 region has the DNA TGTGCCAGCAGCTCCGAGGCCCCGGGGCCCTACAATGAGCAGTTCTTC. It is translated as CASSSEAPGPYNEQFF.

V is TRBV10-3 and J is TRBJ1-5; the D gene is possibly TRBD1 (5 bases). The CDR3 has 14 residues. Germline V gene data show CDR1 as ENHRY and CDR2 as SYGVKD. V gave up 0 bases and J gave up 8 bases, with 11 bases separating them. In nucleotides, the CDR3 is TGTGCCATCAGTGAGTCGAGGGGACGCGAGCCCCAGCATTTT. It specifies CAISESRGREPQHF.

This clonotype was observed once. The V call is TRBV7-8, the J call TRBJ1-2, with D tentatively TRBD1 (6 bases). This CDR3 is built from 13 residues. Trimming pared 0 bases from V and 7 bases from J, leaving 9 bases between. The V gene's germline CDR1 is SGHVS and CDR2 FQNEAQ. CDR3 sequence reads: CASSLAQGFGYTF. Here the CDR3 DNA reads TGTGCCAGCAGCTTAGCTCAGGGGTTTGGCTACACCTTC. Full variable domain (remainder filled in from reference TRBV7-8 and TRBJ1-2): GAGVSQSPRYKVAKRGQDVALRCDPISGHVSLFWYQQALGQGPEFLTYFQNEAQLDKSGLPSDRFFAERPEGSVSTLKIQRTQQEDSAVYLCASSLAQGFGYTFGSGTRLTVV.

The chain couples TRBV29-1 to TRBJ2-1, with D hard to call. Germline V gene data show CDR1 as SQVTM and CDR2 as ANQGSEA. The CDR3 runs to 15 residues. Trimming removed 4 bases from V and 5 bases from J, with 18 bases in between. The CDR3 spells CSVVPTKRVNNEQFF. As DNA, the CDR3 is TGCAGCGTTGTCCCGACAAAGCGAGTGAACAATGAGCAGTTCTTC.

As DNA, the CDR3 is TGCAGTGCTAGAGATCTTAGCGGGGGGGCAATGGAGACCCAGTACTTC. This translates into CSARDLSGGAMETQYF. The chain carries TRBV20-1 and TRBJ2-5; 11 nucleotides match TRBD2. V trimming: 0 bases; J trimming: 5 bases; junction bases outside the gene matches: 8. The CDR3 runs 16 residues. Per germline, CDR1 DFQATT and CDR2 SNEGSKA (reference sequence).

This clonotype was recorded a few times. The CDR3 nucleotides read TGCGCCACCTACGGGACTAGCGGACCCACTTTTACCTACGAGCAGTACTTC. Its translation: CATYGTSGPTFTYEQYF. The V gene is TRBV10-2, the J gene TRBJ2-7; 11 bases map to TRBD2. CDR3 size: 17 residues. V was clipped by 10 bases and J by 2 bases; unmatched bases: 16. The germline V gene encodes CDR1 WSHSY and CDR2 SAAADI.

This clonotype was seen many times. J is TRBJ1-5 and V is TRBV6-2 or TRBV6-3; no firm D call. Trimming stripped 7 bases from V and 4 bases from J, with 14 bases between. In germline, CDR1 is MNHEY, CDR2 SVGEGT. There are 14 residues in the CDR3. DNA for the CDR3: TGTGCCAGCATTCCTGGCCTCAATAATCAGCCCCAGCATTTT. It encodes CASIPGLNNQPQHF.

This clonotype was found a few times. This chain connects TRBV10-1 to TRBJ2-7, with TRBD1 matching 8 bases. CDR1 WNHNN and CDR2 SYGVQD come from the germline V gene (reference sequence). The CDR3 contains 13 residues. Unmatched junction bases numbered 6, after V lost 10 bases and J lost 1 base. The DNA of the CDR3 is TGCGCCATCCGGACAGGGCGGTCCTACGAGCAGTACTTC. This gives the protein CAIRTGRSYEQYF.

V gene TRBV3-1 combines with J gene TRBJ2-2; tentatively, D is TRBD2 (5 bases). V lost 3 bases to trimming and J lost 1 base, with 9 bases between them. The CDR3 runs to 15 residues. CDR1 is LGHDT, CDR2 YNNKEL, per germline (reference sequence). The CDR3 loop reads CASSHSSGNTGELFF. As DNA, the CDR3 is TGTGCCAGCAGCCATTCGAGCGGGAACACCGGGGAGCTGTTTTTT.

This clonotype was recorded only once. The CDR3 end shows no conserved phenylalanine or tryptophan, and so a read error is likely. The chain combines TRBV4-3 with TRBJ2-7, with 7 bases matching TRBD2. The germline V gene encodes CDR1 LGHNA and CDR2 YSLEER. The CDR3 extends over 13 amino acids. CDR3 sequence reads: CVSSSDSGYEQYS. Written as DNA, the CDR3 is TGCGTCAGCAGCTCTGATAGCGGGTACGAGCAGTACTCC.

The gene calls are TRBV10-2 and TRBJ2-7; 7 nucleotides match TRBD2. CDR1 and CDR2 (germline): WSHSY, SAAADI. CDR3 size: 14 residues. The J segment lost 2 bases and the V segment lost 3 bases, leaving 4 bases of the junction unmatched. CDR3 amino acids: CASSDLAVTYEQYF. CDR3 nucleotide sequence: TGCGCCAGCAGTGATCTAGCGGTAACCTACGAGCAGTACTTC.

This clonotype was counted a single time. The chain combines TRBV20-1 with TRBJ2-7; the match to TRBD2 covers 14 bases. The junction had 2 bases not matched to a gene; V was cut back by 5 bases and J by 5 bases. Germline CDR1 reads DFQATT; CDR2 reads SNEGSKA (reference sequence). CDR3 length: 13 residues. CDR3 amino acids: CSARTSGRNEQYF. CDR3 bases: TGCAGTGCTCGGACTAGCGGGAGGAACGAGCAGTACTTC.

Turning to this clonotype: The junction shows a germline mismatch at one end, possibly a read error. The V call is TRBV2, the J call TRBJ2-2; a weak D match, TRBD2 (6 bases). The CDR3 extends over 15 amino acids. Germline V CDR1 and CDR2: SNHLY, FYNNEI. The CDR3 region is CASTSMGRNAGELFF. The DNA for the CDR3 is TGTGCCAGCACCTCAATGGGGAGGAACGCCGGGGAGCTGTTTTTT.

This clonotype was observed at least ten times. The rearrangement joins TRBV11-2 to TRBJ1-1, with 7 bases aligning to TRBD1. The CDR3 spans 12 residues. Germline values: CDR1 SGHAT, CDR2 FQNNGV. The trim removed 3 bases at V and 10 bases at J, leaving 5 bases unmatched. The CDR3 DNA reads as TGTGCCAGCAGCTTTGACAGGGATGGAGCTTTCTTT. Protein sequence: CASSFDRDGAFF.

The rearrangement uses TRBV10-3 and TRBJ2-1; D might be TRBD1 or TRBD2, each matching 5 bases. V dropped 4 bases and J dropped 2 bases, with 12 bases sitting between them. From germline, CDR1 is ENHRY and CDR2 SYGVKD. The length of the CDR3 is 15 residues. The CDR3 nucleotides are TGTGCCATCAGTGCCCGGGACGGAACCTACAATGAGCAGTTCTTC. This codes for CAISARDGTYNEQFF.

The rearrangement uses TRBV29-1 and TRBJ1-6, with D perhaps matching TRBD1 (6 bases). Trimming shortened V by 6 bases and J by 8 bases, and 14 bases separated the two germline ends. From germline, CDR1 is SQVTM and CDR2 ANQGSEA. The CDR3 is 13 amino acids. The CDR3: CSVRGAGDSPLHF. The CDR3 DNA follows: TGCAGCGTACGGGGGGCGGGGGATTCACCCCTCCACTTT.

This clonotype was picked up a small number of times. The V and J genes are TRBV10-3 and TRBJ2-7; D might be TRBD2 (6 bases). CDR1 and CDR2 (germline): ENHRY, SYGVKD. The CDR3 totals 12 residues. Between the trimmed V and J ends, which lost 8 bases and 3 bases, there was a span of 11 bases. DNA of the CDR3: TGTGCCATCGGGGACTCACTCTACGAGCAGTACTTC. Translated: CAIGDSLYEQYF.

The chain couples TRBV20-1 to TRBJ1-2, with D possibly matching TRBD1 (6 bases). This CDR3 is 14 amino acids long. CDR1 is DFQATT and CDR2 is SNEGSKA in the germline V gene (reference sequence). Between the trimmed V and J ends, which lost 4 bases and 6 bases, there was a span of 18 bases. The CDR3 nucleotides are TGCAGTGCTAAAGCAGGGCAGGGGAATGATGGCTACACCTTC. Residues: CSAKAGQGNDGYTF.

The V and J genes are TRBV10-3 and TRBJ1-1; 7 positions match TRBD1. This CDR3 spans 14 amino acids. Trimming removed 2 bases from V and 5 bases from J; junction bases left unmatched: 5. Per germline, CDR1 ENHRY and CDR2 SYGVKD. Here the CDR3 reads CAISEEGGETEAFF. The CDR3 nucleotides are TGTGCCATCAGTGAGGAAGGGGGCGAAACTGAAGCTTTCTTT.

In regard to this clonotype: A much larger clone sits a single nucleotide away, making a read error possible. The V call is TRBV9, the J call TRBJ2-1; 8 nucleotides align to TRBD2. The CDR3 is 15 residues long. V lost 2 bases to trimming and J lost 9 bases; unmatched junction nucleotides: 10. The germline V gene has CDR1 SGDLS and CDR2 YYNGEE. The CDR3 DNA sequence: TGTGCCAGCAGCGTGGGCGGGAGGAGGAACGGTGAGCAGTTCTTC. Its translation: CASSVGGRRNGEQFF. Combining the CDR3 with reference TRBV9 and TRBJ2-1 gives the whole variable domain DSGVTQTPKHLITATGQRVTLRCSPRSGDLSVYWYQQSLDQGLQFLIQYYNGEERAKGNILERFSAQQFPDLHSELNLSSLELGDSALYFCASSVGGRRNGEQFFGPGTRLTVL.

The chain uses TRBV10-1 and TRBJ2-7; possibly TRBD1 for D (5 bases). CDR1 is WNHNN, CDR2 SYGVQD, per germline (reference sequence). The CDR3 has 14 amino acids. The germline V and J ends were trimmed by 7 bases and 6 bases, with 19 bases remaining between them. CDR3 sequence reads: CASTTNSRASEQYF. CDR3 nucleotides: TGCGCCAGCACTACGAATTCCAGGGCCAGCGAGCAGTACTTC.

This clonotype was seen many times. The rearrangement joins TRBV5-6 to TRBJ2-5; 9 nucleotides align to TRBD2. The germline V gene has CDR1 SGHDT and CDR2 YYEEEE. V trimming: 4 bases; J trimming: 5 bases; junction bases outside the gene matches: 12. The CDR3 contains 16 residues. CDR3 DNA sequence: TGTGCCAGCAGCCTGCCGCCGGCGGGAGGGCGTGAGACCCAGTACTTC. Translating gives CASSLPPAGGRETQYF.

There are a few counts of this clonotype. The rearrangement uses TRBV2 and TRBJ1-3; D gene ambiguous. This CDR3 has 14 amino acids. CDR1 is SNHLY, CDR2 FYNNEI, per germline. V lost 3 bases and J lost 6, with 12 bases in between. CDR3 residues: CASSDGGKVNTIYF. CDR3 DNA: TGTGCCAGCAGTGATGGTGGAAAGGTAAACACCATATATTTT.

V is TRBV10-3 and J is TRBJ2-6; D gene unclear. Germline V lookup: CDR1 ENHRY, CDR2 SYGVKD. The CDR3 extends over 15 amino acids. Trimming took off 3 bases at V and 3 bases at J, with 9 bases between the two ends. CDR3 nucleotide sequence: TGTGCCATCAGTGAAGGTGGTGATGGGGCCAACGTCCTGACTTTC. It encodes CAISEGGDGANVLTF.

The table lists this clonotype with many counts. The rearrangement joins TRBV7-2 to TRBJ2-7, with D unresolved. V lost 4 bases, J lost 0 bases, and 4 bases lay in between. Germline-derived CDR1 and CDR2 are SGHTA and FQGNSA. The CDR3 runs 12 residues. CDR3 region: CASSSSSYEQYF. The CDR3 DNA is TGTGCCAGCAGCTCCTCCTCCTACGAGCAGTACTTC.

This clonotype was counted between two and nine times. The CDR3 protein is CSARLTGTNYGYTF. The CDR3 DNA reads as TGCAGTGCTAGATTGACAGGAACTAACTATGGCTACACCTTC. The chain couples TRBV20-1 to TRBJ1-2; D may be TRBD1 (6 bases). V gave up 2 bases and J gave up 0 bases, with 10 bases separating them. Germline V gives CDR1 DFQATT, CDR2 SNEGSKA (reference sequence). This CDR3 spans 14 amino acids.

Comments on this clonotype: Relative to the germline gene, one junction end is altered; a read error may explain this. The rearrangement uses TRBV6-5 and TRBJ1-1; D may be TRBD1 (5 bases). CDR1 is MNHEY and CDR2 is SVGAGI in the germline V gene. The CDR3 totals 15 residues. For the CDR3, the DNA is TGTGCCATCAGTTACGCCGGGACCTCGAACACTGAAGCTTTCTTT. Translated: CAISYAGTSNTEAFF.

The chain uses TRBV28 and TRBJ2-7; possibly TRBD1 for D (6 bases). CDR1 is MDHEN and CDR2 is SYDVKM in the germline V gene. The CDR3 loop spans 12 amino acids. V was trimmed by 11 bases and J by 0 bases, leaving 11 bases between them. CDR3 coding DNA: TGTGCCGGTGGGACATACTCCTACGAGCAGTACTTC. This encodes CAGGTYSYEQYF.

The CDR3 sequence: CASSIYLGNNEQFF. The CDR3 bases are TGTGCCAGTAGTATATACCTTGGGAACAATGAGCAGTTCTTC. This chain joins TRBV19 and TRBJ2-1; D ambiguous. This CDR3 is built from 14 residues. V gave up 2 bases and J gave up 5 bases, with 10 bases separating them. Germline CDR1 LNHDA, CDR2 SQIVND (reference sequence).

The CDR3 spells CSAKRTSGLNEQFF. DNA for the CDR3: TGCAGTGCTAAAAGGACTAGCGGTCTGAATGAGCAGTTCTTC. The rearrangement joins TRBV20-1 to TRBJ2-1, with 10 bases matching TRBD2. V lost 4 bases and J lost 7; bases outside the gene matches: 7. The germline CDR1 and CDR2 sequences are DFQATT and SNEGSKA (reference sequence). This CDR3 has 14 residues.